This TCR beta chain appears in the sequencing data of a study of beta chain features in type 1 diabetes (dated by TCRdb to 2017 to 2018). Study-level background: No differences in mean age, gender distribution, total cell number or subset yield were found between patients and healthy donors. Naive and central memory subsets were obtained from all 30 or so donors, but regulatory and stem cell-like memory subsets were isolated from only 8 patients and 8 healthy donors. A total of about 100,000,000 sorted cells were examined across all samples, and RNA yield correlated strongly with the number of cells per subset. In the study, recently diagnosed type 1 diabetes patients and matched healthy donors were compared on the TCRB repertoires of their sorted circulating CD4+ T cell subsets.

Each donor gave one peripheral blood draw, averaging approximately 110 mL, which was collected into heparinised tubes. A BD FACSAria II was used to sort naive, central memory, regulatory and stem cell-like memory CD4+ T cells with a panel that included CD45RO, CCR7, CD25, CD127, CD95 and CD27. A purity above 95% was achieved for all sorted populations. Right away, PBMCs were isolated by Lymphoprep density gradient centrifugation and were stained directly, with no culture step. So that batch effects would be minimized, each experiment stained and sorted samples in pairs, pairing one healthy donor with one patient. This clone was seen only a few times. Its recognized antigen is unknown. Within one base of it there is no much larger clone, and no base qualities were kept. What the research found in general, with its limitations: PCR might favor shorter templates, but patient and control samples were amplified and corrected together, so any skew would affect both groups equally. A moderate but significant shortening of TCRB CDR3 length was observed in type 1 diabetes patients in all four CD4+ subsets. Because the HLA sub-analyses included only small numbers of individuals, any influence of HLA type on TCRB rearrangement was left unresolved. Fewer insertions and more nucleotide deletions at VDJ recombination sites were observed in patients with type 1 diabetes, implying thymic rearrangement abnormalities. Because cDNA was sequenced instead of genomic DNA, highly expressing activated cells could be over-represented, though the groups showed no difference in activation or CD3 levels. Naive, central memory and regulatory TCRB repertoires appeared to be more similar among patients than among healthy donors.

The entire isolated RNA was reverse transcribed using the High Capacity cDNA Reverse Transcription Kit, and thus expressed TCRB transcripts were sequenced. Naive, central memory and regulatory T cell samples underwent deep immunoSEQ sequencing, averaging approximately 3.5 million total reads per sample. Sorted cells were lysed in RLT buffer and RNA was extracted with DNase-treated RNeasy Micro or Mini kits, depending on cell number. To prevent cross-contamination, each cell subset was processed individually, whereas patient and healthy donor samples were processed jointly. The immunoSEQ multiplex PCR was used to amplify TCRB sequences from cDNA, generating 87-bp fragments that spanned the CDR3 region. Sequencing of the amplicons was done on the Illumina HiSeq platform. For the original study's pipeline: PCR bias was computationally corrected using synthetic template baselines, reads within Hamming distance 2 were collapsed, and singletons that could not be merged were discarded. Reads were aligned against IMGT to assign V, D and J genes, CDR3 length and insertions or deletions at six rearrangement sites. Within each subset, clonotype counts were normalized to the number of sorted cells before true diversity and Gini coefficients were calculated with the tcR R package. The overlap coefficient, calculated on TCRB nucleotide sequences, was used to measure repertoire sharing. Here the immuneACCESS table is served through TCRdb, limited to in-frame sequences with V and J called. Missing clones are a known gap in these copies; in checked studies unresolved V genes cover under half, and the rest lacks a known reason. D and trimming were read from the DNA, whereas the V and J calls and clone size are those reported in that table. Present in this sample are about 170,000 clones, almost 8% of which were seen just once. The ten largest clones add up to 0.5% of the sample.

Taken from cysteine to phenylalanine, the CDR3 has 15 residues. Solely the CDR3 DNA is kept, with 45 bases framed from the first base. Trimming costs V 4 bases and J 1 base, and their ends lie 15 bases apart. Sequences SGHRS (CDR1) and YFSETQ (CDR2) are obtained from the germline V gene. The specimen was central memory CD4+ T cells from blood. The sequence came from a man younger than 30 with type 1 diabetes. Recombination linked TRBV5-1 to TRBJ2-7; TRBD1 is possibly the D segment (7 matching bases). The CDR3 loop reads CASSARGDGSYEQYF. The nucleotide sequence reads TGCGCCAGCAGCGCCAGGGGGGACGGATCCTACGAGCAGTACTTC.